The clone carrying this T cell receptor beta chain showed up just a few times. Its antigen is undetermined. These data originate in a study of CD8 T cells in ankylosing spondylitis. The study, taken as a whole, reports: Seemingly distinctive of ankylosing spondylitis blood was a TCR beta motif formed by eight highly homologous variants. Disease-linked clones reportedly concentrated significantly in matched ankylosing spondylitis synovial fluid.

Germline CDR1 and CDR2: SGHAT and FQDESV (reference sequence). This CDR3 region has 18 residues. J gave up 4 bases and V 0 bases, and 14 bases lay outside the gene matches. TCRdb reprocessed the 5' RACE reads with MiXCR, giving one entry per CDR3 protein. The sample yields about 540,000 distinct CDR3 sequences, approximately 11% seen once. This rearrangement joins TRBV11-1 to TRBJ1-1; 7 nucleotides align to TRBD1. This TCR was recovered from a male donor with ankylosing spondylitis. Source material: blood, either unsorted or a sorted T cell fraction (not recorded which). The DNA of the CDR3 is TGTGCCAGCAGCTTAGCCTACCGACAGGGCCGGGGGTTCACTGAAGCTTTCTTT. Translating it yields CASSLAYRQGRGFTEAFF.